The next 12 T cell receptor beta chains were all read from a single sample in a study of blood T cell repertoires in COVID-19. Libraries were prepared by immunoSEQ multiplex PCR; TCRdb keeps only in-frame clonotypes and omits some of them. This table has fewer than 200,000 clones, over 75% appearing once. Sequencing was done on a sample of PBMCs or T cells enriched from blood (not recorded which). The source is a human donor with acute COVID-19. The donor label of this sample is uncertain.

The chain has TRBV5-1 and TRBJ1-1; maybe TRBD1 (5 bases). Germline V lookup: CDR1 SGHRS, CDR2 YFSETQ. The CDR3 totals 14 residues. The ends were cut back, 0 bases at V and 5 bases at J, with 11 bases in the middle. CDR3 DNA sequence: TGCGCCAGCAGCTTGGCGGGGGAGAGGACTGAAGCTTTCTTT. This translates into CASSLAGERTEAFF.

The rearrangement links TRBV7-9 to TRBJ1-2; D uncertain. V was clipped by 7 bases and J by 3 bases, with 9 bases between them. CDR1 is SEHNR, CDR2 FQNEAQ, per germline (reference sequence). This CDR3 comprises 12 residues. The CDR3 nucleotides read TGTGCCAGCAATAGAGGTGACTATGGCTACACCTTC. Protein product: CASNRGDYGYTF.

The CDR3 DNA follows: TGTGCCAGCAGTCGACAACAGGGGACGGGCACTGAAGCTTTCTTT. Residues: CASSRQQGTGTEAFF. V gene TRBV27 combines with J gene TRBJ1-1, with 7 bases aligning to TRBD1. Per germline, CDR1 MNHEY and CDR2 SMNVEV (reference sequence). This CDR3 spans 15 amino acids. J lost 4 bases, V lost 5 bases, and 10 bases had no gene match.

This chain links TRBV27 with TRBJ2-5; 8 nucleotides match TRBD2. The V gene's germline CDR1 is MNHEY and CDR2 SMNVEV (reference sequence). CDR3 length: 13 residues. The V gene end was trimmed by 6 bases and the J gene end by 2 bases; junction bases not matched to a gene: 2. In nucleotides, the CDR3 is TGTGCCAGCAGCGGGGGGGGACAAGAGACCCAGTACTTC. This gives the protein CASSGGGQETQYF.

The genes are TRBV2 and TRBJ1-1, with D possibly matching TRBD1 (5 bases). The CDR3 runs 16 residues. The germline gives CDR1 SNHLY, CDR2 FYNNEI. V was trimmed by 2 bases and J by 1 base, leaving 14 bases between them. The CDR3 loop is CASSEQGVSTNTEAFF. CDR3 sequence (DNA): TGTGCCAGCAGTGAACAGGGCGTTTCCACGAACACTGAAGCTTTCTTT.

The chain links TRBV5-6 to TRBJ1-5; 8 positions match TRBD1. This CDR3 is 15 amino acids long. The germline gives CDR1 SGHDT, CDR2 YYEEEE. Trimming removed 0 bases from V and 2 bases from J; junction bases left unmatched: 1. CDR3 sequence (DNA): TGTGCCAGCAGCTTGGCAGGGGGCGGCAATCAGCCCCAGCATTTT. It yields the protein CASSLAGGGNQPQHF.

The CDR3 nucleotides are TGCAGCGTGGGGGACAGGGTAGATGGCTACACCTTC. This sequence encodes CSVGDRVDGYTF. The J gene is TRBJ1-2, the V gene TRBV29-1; 9 bases align to TRBD1. J was trimmed by 6 bases and V by 6 bases; bases with no gene match: 5. CDR1 SQVTM and CDR2 ANQGSEA come from the germline V gene. The CDR3 length is 12 residues.

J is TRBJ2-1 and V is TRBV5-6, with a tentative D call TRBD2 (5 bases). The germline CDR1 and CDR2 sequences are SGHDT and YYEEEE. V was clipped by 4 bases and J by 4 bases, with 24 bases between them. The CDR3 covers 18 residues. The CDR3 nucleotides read TGTGCCAGCAGCGCCGTCGGAGGTGACAAATTGAGTTACAATGAGCAGTTCTTC. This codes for CASSAVGGDKLSYNEQFF. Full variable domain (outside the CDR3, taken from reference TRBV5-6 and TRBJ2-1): DAGVTQSPTHLIKTRGQQVTLRCSPKSGHDTVSWYQQALGQGPQFIFQYYEEEERQRGNFPDRFSGHQFPNYSSELNVNALLLGDSALYLCASSAVGGDKLSYNEQFFGPGTRLTVL.

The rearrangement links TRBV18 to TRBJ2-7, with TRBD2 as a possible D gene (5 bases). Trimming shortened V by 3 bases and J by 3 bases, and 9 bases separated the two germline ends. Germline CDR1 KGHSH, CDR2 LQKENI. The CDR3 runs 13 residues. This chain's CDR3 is CASSPGLNYEQYF. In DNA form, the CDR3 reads TGTGCCAGCTCACCCGGACTTAACTACGAGCAGTACTTC.

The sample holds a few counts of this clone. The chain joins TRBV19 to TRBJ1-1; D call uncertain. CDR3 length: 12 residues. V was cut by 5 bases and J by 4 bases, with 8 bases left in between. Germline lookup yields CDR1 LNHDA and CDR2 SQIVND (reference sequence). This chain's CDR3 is CASSQGGTEAFF. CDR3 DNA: TGTGCCAGTAGTCAAGGAGGCACTGAAGCTTTCTTT.

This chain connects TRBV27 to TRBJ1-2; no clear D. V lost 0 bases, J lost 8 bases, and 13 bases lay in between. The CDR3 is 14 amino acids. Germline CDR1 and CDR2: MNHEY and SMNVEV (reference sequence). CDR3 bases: TGTGCCAGCAGTTTATCCGGGTTCGGGTACGGCTACACCTTC. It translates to CASSLSGFGYGYTF.

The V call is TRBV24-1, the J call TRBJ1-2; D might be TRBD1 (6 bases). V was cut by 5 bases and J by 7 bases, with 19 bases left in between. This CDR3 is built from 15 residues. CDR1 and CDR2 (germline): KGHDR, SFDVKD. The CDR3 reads CATSGSTDRTGGYTF. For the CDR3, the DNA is TGTGCCACCAGTGGCTCAACTGACAGGACTGGTGGCTACACCTTC.